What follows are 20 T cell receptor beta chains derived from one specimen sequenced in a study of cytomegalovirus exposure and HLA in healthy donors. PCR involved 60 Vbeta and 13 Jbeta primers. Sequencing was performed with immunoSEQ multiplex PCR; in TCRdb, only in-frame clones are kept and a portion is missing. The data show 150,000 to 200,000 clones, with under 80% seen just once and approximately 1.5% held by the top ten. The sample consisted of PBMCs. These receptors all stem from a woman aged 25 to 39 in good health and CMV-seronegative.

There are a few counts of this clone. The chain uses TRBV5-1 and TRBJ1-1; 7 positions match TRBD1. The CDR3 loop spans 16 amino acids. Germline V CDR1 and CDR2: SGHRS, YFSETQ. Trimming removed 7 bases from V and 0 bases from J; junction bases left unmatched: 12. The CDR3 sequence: CASGFGDRLMNTEAFF. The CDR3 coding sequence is TGCGCCAGCGGGTTCGGGGACAGACTCATGAACACTGAAGCTTTCTTT.

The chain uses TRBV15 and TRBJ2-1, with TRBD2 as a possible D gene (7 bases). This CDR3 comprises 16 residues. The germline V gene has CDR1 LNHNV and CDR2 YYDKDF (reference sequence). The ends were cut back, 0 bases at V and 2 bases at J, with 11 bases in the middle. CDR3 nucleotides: TGTGCCACCAGCAGAGATAGAGGGGGGGCCTACAATGAGCAGTTCTTC. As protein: CATSRDRGGAYNEQFF.

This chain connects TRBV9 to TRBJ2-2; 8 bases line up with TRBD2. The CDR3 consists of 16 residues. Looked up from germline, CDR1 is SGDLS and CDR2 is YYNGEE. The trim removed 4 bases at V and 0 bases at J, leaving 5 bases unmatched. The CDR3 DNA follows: TGTGCCAGCAGCCCCCAGGGACTAGCGAACACCGGGGAGCTGTTTTTT. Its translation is CASSPQGLANTGELFF.

The CDR3 sequence is CASSRTGQGLYNSPLHF. The CDR3 coding sequence is TGCGCCAGCAGTCGAACGGGACAGGGACTTTATAATTCACCCCTCCACTTT. J is TRBJ1-6 and V is TRBV23-1; TRBD1 matches at 9 bases. TRBV23-1 is noted as an ORF with a role that remains uncertain. Trimming cost V 4 bases and J 4 bases; bases outside gene matches: 8. The CDR3 loop spans 17 amino acids.

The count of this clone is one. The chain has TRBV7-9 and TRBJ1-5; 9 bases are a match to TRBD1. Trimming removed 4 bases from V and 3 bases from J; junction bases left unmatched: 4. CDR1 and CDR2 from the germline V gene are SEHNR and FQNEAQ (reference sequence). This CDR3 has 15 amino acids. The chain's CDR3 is CASSSGQGINQPQHF. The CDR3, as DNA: TGTGCCAGCAGCTCGGGACAGGGTATCAATCAGCCCCAGCATTTT.

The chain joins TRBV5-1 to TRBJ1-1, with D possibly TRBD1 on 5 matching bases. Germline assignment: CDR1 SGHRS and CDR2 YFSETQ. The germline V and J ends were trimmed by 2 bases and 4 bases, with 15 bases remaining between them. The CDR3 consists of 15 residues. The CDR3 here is CASSLLPSGGTEAFF. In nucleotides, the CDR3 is TGCGCCAGCAGCTTACTCCCGAGCGGGGGCACTGAAGCTTTCTTT.

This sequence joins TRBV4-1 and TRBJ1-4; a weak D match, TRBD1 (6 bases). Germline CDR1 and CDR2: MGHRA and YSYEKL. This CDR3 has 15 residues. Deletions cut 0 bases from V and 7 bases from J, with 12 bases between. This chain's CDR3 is CASSQDNREGEKLFF. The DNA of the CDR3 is TGCGCCAGCAGCCAAGATAACAGGGAGGGTGAAAAACTGTTTTTT.

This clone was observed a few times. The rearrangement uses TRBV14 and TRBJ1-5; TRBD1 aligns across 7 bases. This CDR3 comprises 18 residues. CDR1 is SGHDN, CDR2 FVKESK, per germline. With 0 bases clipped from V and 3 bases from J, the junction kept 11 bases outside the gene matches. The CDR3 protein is CASSQDLGRGQLNQPQHF. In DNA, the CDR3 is TGTGCCAGCAGCCAAGACTTAGGGCGGGGACAGCTCAATCAGCCCCAGCATTTT.

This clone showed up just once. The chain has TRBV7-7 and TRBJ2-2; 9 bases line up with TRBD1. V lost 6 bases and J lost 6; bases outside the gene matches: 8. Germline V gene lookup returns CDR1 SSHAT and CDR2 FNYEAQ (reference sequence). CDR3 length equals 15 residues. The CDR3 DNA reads TGTGCCAGCAGATTGGGACAGGGAGTCCCCGGGGAGCTGTTTTTT. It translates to CASRLGQGVPGELFF.

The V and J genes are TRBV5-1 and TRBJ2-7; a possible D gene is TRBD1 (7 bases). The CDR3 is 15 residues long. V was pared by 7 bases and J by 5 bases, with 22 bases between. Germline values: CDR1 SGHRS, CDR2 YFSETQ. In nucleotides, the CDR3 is TGCGCCAGCTCAAAAAACGTCCCCAGGGGGGACGAGCAGTACTTC. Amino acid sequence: CASSKNVPRGDEQYF.

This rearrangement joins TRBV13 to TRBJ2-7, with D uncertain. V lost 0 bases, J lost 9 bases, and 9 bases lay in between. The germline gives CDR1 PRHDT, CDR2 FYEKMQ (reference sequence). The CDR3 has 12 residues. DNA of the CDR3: TGTGCCAGCAGCTTAGGCGGGTTGTGGCAGTACTTC. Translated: CASSLGGLWQYF.

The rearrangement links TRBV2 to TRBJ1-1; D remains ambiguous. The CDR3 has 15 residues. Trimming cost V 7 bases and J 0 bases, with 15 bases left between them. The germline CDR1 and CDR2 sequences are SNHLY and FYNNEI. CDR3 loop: CASTEDPGMNTEAFF. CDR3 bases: TGTGCCAGCACCGAAGACCCAGGAATGAACACTGAAGCTTTCTTT.

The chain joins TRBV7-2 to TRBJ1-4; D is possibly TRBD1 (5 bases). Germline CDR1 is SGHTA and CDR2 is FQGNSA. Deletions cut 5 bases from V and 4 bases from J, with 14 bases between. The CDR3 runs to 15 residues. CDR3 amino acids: CASSQQQVLNEKLFF. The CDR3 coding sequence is TGTGCCAGCAGCCAACAACAGGTCCTTAATGAAAAACTGTTTTTT.

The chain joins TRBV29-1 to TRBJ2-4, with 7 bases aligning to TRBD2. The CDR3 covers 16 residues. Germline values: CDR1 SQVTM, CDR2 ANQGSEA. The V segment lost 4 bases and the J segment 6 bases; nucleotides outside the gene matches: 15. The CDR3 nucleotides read TGCAGCGTTGCGAAAGGCCCACCCGGGACTATAAACATTCAGTACTTC. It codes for CSVAKGPPGTINIQYF.

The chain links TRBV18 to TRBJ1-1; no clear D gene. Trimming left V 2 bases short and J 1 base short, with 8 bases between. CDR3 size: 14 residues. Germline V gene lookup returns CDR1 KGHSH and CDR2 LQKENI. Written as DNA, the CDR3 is TGTGCCAGCTCACCAATCACAGAGAACACTGAAGCTTTCTTT. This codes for CASSPITENTEAFF.

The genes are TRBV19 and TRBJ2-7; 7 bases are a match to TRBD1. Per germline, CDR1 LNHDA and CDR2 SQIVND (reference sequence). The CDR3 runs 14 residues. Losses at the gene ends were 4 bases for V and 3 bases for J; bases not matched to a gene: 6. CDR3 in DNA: TGTGCCAGTAGTAGACAGGGACGATACTACGAGCAGTACTTC. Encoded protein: CASSRQGRYYEQYF. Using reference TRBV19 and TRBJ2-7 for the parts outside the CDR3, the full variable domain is DGGITQSPKYLFRKEGQNVTLSCEQNLNHDAMYWYRQDPGQGLRLIYYSQIVNDFQKGDIAEGYSVSREKKESFPLTVTSAQKNPTAFYLCASSRQGRYYEQYFGPGTRLTVT.

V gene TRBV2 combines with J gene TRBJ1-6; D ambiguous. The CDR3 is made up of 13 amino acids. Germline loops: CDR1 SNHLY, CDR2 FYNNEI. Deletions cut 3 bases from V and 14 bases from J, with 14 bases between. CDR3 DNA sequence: TGTGCCAGCAGTGACAACGGGTATATCGCCCTCCACTTT. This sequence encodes CASSDNGYIALHF.

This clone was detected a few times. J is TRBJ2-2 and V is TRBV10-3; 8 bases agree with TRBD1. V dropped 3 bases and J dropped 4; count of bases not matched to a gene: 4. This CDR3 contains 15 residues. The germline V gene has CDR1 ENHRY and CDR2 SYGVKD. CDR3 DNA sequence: TGTGCCATCAGTGAAGGCGACAGGGGCACCGGGGAGCTGTTTTTT. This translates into CAISEGDRGTGELFF.

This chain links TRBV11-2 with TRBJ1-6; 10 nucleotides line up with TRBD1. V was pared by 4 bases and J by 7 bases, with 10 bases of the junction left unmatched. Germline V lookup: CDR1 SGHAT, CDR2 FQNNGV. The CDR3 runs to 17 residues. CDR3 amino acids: CASSSNGQGVPNSPLHF. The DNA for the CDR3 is TGTGCCAGCAGCTCGAACGGACAGGGGGTTCCAAATTCACCCCTCCACTTT. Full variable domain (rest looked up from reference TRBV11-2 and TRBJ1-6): EAGVAQSPRYKIIEKRQSVAFWCNPISGHATLYWYQQILGQGPKLLIQFQNNGVVDDSQLPKDRFSAERLKGVDSTLKIQPAKLEDSAVYLCASSSNGQGVPNSPLHFGNGTRLTVT.

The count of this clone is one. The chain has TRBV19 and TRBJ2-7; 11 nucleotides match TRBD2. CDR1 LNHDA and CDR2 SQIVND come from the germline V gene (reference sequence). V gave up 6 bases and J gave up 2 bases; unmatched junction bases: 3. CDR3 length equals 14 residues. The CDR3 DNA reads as TGTGCCAGTAGGACACTAGCGGGGGCCTACGAGCAGTACTTC. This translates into CASRTLAGAYEQYF.